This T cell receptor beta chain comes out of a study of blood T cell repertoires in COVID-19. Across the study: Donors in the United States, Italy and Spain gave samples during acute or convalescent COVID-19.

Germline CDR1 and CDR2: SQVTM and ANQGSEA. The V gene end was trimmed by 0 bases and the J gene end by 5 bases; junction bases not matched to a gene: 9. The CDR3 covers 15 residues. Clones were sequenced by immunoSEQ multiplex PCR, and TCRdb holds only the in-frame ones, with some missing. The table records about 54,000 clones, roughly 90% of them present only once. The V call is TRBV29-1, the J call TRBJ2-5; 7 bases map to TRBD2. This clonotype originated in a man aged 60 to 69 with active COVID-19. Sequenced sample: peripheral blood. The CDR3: CSVEDLPSGGETQYF. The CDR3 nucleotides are TGCAGCGTTGAAGATTTGCCTAGCGGTGGTGAGACCCAGTACTTC.